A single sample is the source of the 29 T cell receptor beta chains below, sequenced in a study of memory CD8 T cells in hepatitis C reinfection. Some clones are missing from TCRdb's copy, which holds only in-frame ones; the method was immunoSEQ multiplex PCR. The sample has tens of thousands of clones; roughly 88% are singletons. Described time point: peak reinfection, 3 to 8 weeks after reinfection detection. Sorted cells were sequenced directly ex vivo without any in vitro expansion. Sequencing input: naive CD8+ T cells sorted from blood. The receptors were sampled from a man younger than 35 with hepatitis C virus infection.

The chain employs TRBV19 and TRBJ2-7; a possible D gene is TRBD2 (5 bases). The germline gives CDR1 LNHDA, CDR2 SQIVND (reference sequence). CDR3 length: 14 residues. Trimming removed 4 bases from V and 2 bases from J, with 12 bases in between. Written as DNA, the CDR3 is TGTGCCAGTAGTAGCGGGTCAGCTACCTACGAGCAGTACTTC. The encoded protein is CASSSGSATYEQYF.

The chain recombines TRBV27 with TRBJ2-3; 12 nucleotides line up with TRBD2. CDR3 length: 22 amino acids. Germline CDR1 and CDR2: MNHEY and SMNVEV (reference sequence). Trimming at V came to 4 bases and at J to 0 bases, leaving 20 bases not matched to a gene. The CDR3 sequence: CASSSRTSGELEREGSTDTQYF. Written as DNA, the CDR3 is TGTGCCAGCAGTTCCCGGACTAGCGGGGAGTTAGAGCGGGAGGGTAGCACAGATACGCAGTATTTT.

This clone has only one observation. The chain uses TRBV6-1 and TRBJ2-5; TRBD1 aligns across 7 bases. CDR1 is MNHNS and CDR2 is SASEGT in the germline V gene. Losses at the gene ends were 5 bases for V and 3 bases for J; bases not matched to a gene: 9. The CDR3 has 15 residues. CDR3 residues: CASSLYFGTEETQYF. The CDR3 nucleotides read TGTGCCAGCAGTTTGTACTTTGGGACAGAAGAGACCCAGTACTTC.

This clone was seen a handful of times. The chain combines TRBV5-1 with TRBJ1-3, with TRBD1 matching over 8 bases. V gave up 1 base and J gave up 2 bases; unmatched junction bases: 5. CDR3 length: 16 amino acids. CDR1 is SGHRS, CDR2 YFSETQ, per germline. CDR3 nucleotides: TGCGCCAGCAGCTTGACCACAGGGGGAACTGGAAACACCATATATTTT. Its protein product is CASSLTTGGTGNTIYF.

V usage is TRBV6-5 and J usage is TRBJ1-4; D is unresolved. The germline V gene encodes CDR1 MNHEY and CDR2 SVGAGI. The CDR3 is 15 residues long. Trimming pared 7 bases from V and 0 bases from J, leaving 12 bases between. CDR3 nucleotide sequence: TGTGCCAGCAATCCCCGGGGTGCAACTAATGAAAAACTGTTTTTT. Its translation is CASNPRGATNEKLFF.

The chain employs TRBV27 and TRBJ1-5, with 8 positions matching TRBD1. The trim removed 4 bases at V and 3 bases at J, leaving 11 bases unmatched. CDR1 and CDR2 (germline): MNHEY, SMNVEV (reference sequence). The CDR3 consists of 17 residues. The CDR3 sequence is CASSSKLDRDHNQPQHF. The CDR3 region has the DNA TGTGCCAGCAGTTCGAAGCTGGACAGGGACCACAATCAGCCCCAGCATTTT.

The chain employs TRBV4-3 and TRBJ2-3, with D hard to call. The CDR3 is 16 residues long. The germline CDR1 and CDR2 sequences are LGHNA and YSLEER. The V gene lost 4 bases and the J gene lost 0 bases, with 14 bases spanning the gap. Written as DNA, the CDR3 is TGCGCCAGCAGCCGCTATTTTGTCTCGAGCACAGATACGCAGTATTTT. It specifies CASSRYFVSSTDTQYF.

The CDR3 region has the DNA TGCGCCAGCAGCCAGGGGCTTTGGGCAGATACGCAGTATTTT. Protein product: CASSQGLWADTQYF. The chain links TRBV4-3 to TRBJ2-3; D possibly corresponds to TRBD1 (5 bases). V was clipped by 3 bases and J by 4 bases, with 11 bases between them. Germline V gene data show CDR1 as LGHNA and CDR2 as YSLEER. This CDR3 is built from 14 residues.

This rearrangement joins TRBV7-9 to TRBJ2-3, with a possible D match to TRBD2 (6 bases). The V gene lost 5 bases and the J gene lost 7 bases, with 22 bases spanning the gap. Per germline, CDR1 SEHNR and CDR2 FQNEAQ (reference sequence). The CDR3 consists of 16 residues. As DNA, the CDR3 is TGTGCCAGCAGCCAGGACGGGAGTAGCCCAGGGAATACGCAGTATTTT. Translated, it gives CASSQDGSSPGNTQYF.

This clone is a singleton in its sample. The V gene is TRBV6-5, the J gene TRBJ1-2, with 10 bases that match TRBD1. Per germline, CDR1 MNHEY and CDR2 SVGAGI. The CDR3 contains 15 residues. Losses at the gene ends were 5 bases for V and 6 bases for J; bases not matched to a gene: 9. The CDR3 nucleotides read TGTGCCAGCAGTCCCCGGACAGGGGGGTTCGATGGCTACACCTTC. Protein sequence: CASSPRTGGFDGYTF.

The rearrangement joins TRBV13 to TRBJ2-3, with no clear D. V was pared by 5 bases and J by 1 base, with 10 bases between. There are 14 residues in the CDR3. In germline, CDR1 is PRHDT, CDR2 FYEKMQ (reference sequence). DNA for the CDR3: TGTGCCAGCAGCCCCCGACTTGGCACAGATACGCAGTATTTT. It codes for CASSPRLGTDTQYF. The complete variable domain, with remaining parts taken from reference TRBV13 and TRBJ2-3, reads AAGVIQSPRHLIKEKRETATLKCYPIPRHDTVYWYQQGPGQDPQFLISFYEKMQSDKGSIPDRFSAQQFSDYHSELNMSSLELGDSALYFCASSPRLGTDTQYFGPGTRLTVL.

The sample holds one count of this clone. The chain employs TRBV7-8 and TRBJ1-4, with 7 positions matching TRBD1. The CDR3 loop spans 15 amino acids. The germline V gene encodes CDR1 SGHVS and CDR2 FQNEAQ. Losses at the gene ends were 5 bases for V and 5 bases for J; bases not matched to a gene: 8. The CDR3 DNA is TGTGCCAGCAGCCGACAGGGTGATGGGAATGAAAAACTGTTTTTT. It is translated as CASSRQGDGNEKLFF.

The CDR3 is CASSLPGTSDTDTQYF. CDR3 coding DNA: TGTGCCAGCAGCTTACCCGGGACTAGCGACACAGATACGCAGTATTTT. The chain employs TRBV7-2 and TRBJ2-3; 10 bases align to TRBD2. This CDR3 is 16 amino acids long. V was pared by 2 bases and J by 2 bases, with 4 bases of the junction left unmatched. CDR1 SGHTA and CDR2 FQGNSA come from the germline V gene.

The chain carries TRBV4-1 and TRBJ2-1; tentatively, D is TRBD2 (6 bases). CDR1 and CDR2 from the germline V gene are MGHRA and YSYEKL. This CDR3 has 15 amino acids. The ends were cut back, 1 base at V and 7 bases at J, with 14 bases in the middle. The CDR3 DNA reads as TGCGCCAGCAGCCAAGGCCTAGCGCTGGGAAATGAGCAGTTCTTC. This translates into CASSQGLALGNEQFF.

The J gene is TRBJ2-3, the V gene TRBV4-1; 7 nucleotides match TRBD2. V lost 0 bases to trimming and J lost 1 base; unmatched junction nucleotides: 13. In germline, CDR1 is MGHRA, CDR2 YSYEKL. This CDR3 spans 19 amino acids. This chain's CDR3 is CASSQDFAWGGTRTDTQYF. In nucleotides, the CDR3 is TGCGCCAGCAGCCAAGATTTTGCGTGGGGAGGGACGCGCACAGATACGCAGTATTTT.

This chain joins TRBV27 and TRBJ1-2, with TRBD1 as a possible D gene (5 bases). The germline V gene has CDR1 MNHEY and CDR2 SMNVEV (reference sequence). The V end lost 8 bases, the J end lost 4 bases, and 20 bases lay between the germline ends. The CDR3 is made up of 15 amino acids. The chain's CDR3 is CASSPKPQDIYGYTF. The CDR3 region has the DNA TGTGCCAGCTCTCCAAAACCCCAGGACATCTATGGCTACACCTTC.

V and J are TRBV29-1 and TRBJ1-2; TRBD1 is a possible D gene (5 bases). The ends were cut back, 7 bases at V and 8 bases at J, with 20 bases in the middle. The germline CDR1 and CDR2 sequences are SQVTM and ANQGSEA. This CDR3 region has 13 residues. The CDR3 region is CSADGTAGGGYTF. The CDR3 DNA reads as TGCAGCGCAGACGGGACTGCCGGAGGGGGCTACACCTTC.

Here the CDR3 reads CASSTPSDRTNTGELFF. The CDR3 DNA reads as TGTGCCAGCAGTACTCCCTCCGACAGAACGAACACCGGGGAGCTGTTTTTT. The rearrangement links TRBV28 to TRBJ2-2; D is possibly TRBD1 (5 bases). This CDR3 has 17 amino acids. Germline CDR1 reads MDHEN; CDR2 reads SYDVKM. The V end lost 5 bases, the J end lost 0 bases, and 16 bases lay between the germline ends.

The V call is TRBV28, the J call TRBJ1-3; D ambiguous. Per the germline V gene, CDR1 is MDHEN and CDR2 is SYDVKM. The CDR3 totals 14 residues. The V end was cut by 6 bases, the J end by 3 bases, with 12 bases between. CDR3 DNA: TGTGCCAGCAGCCTTCGAACTCTTGGAAACACCATATATTTT. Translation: CASSLRTLGNTIYF. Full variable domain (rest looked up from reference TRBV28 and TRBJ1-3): DVKVTQSSRYLVKRTGEKVFLECVQDMDHENMFWYRQDPGLGLRLIYFSYDVKMKEKGDIPEGYSVSREKKERFSLILESASTNQTSMYLCASSLRTLGNTIYFGEGSWLTVV.

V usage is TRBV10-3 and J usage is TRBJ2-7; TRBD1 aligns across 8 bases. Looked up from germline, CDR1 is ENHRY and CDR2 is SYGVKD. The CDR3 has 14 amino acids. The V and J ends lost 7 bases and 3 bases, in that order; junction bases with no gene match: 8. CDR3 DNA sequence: TGTGCCATCATGGGACAGGATAATGTCTACGAGCAGTACTTC. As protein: CAIMGQDNVYEQYF.

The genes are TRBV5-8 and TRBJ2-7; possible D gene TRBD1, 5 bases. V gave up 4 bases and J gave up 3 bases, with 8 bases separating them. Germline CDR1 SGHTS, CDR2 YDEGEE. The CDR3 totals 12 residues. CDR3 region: CASSVTVYEQYF. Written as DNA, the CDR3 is TGTGCCAGCAGCGTGACAGTCTACGAGCAGTACTTC.

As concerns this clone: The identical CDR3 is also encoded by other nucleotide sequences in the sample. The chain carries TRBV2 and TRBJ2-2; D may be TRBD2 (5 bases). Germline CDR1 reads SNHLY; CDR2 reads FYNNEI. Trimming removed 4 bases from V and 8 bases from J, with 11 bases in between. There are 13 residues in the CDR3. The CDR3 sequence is CASSVGVTGELFF. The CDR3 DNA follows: TGTGCCAGCAGTGTGGGAGTTACTGGGGAGCTGTTTTTT. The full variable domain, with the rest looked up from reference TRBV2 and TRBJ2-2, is EPEVTQTPSHQVTQMGQEVILRCVPISNHLYFYWYRQILGQKVEFLVSFYNNEISEKSEIFDDQFSVERPDGSNFTLKIRSTKLEDSAMYFCASSVGVTGELFFGEGSRLTVL.

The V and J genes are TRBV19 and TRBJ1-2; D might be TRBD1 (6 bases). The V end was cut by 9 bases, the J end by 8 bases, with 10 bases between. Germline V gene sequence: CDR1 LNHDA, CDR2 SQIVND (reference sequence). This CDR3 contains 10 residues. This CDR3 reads CARPGHGYTF. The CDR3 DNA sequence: TGTGCCAGACCGGGACACGGCTACACCTTC.

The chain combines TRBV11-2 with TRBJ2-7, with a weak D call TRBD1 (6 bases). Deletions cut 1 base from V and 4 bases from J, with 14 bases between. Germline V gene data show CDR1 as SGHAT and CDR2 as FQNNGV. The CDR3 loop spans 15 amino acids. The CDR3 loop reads CASSLAPGQTYEQYF. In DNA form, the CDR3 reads TGTGCCAGCAGCTTAGCCCCAGGACAGACTTACGAGCAGTACTTC.

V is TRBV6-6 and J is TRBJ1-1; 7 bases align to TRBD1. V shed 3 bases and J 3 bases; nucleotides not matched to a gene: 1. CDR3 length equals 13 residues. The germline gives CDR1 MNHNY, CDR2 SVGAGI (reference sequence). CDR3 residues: CASSYGQDTEAFF. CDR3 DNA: TGTGCCAGCAGTTATGGACAGGACACTGAAGCTTTCTTT.

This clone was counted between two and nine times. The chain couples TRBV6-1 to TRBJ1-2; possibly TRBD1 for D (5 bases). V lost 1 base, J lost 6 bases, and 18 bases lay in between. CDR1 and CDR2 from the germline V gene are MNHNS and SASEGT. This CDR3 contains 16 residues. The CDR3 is CASSEDDGSGGDGYTF. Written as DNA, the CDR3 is TGTGCCAGCAGTGAAGATGACGGGAGCGGGGGGGATGGCTACACCTTC.

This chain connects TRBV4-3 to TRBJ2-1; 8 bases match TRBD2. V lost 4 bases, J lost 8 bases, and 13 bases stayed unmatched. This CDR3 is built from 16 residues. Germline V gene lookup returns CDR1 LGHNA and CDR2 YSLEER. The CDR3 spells CASSPGLSGGEDEQFF. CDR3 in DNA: TGCGCCAGCAGCCCCGGACTAAGCGGGGGTGAGGATGAGCAGTTCTTC.

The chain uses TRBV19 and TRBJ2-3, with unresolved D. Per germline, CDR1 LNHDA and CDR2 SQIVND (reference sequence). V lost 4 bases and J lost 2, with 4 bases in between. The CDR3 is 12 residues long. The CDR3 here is CASSTITDTQYF. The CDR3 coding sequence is TGTGCCAGTAGTACCATCACAGATACGCAGTATTTT.

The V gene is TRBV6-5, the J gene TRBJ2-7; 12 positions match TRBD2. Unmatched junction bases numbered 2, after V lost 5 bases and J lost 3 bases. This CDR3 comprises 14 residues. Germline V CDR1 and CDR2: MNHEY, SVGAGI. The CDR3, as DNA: TGTGCCAGCAGTGAGACTAGCGGGGGCTACGAGCAGTACGTC. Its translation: CASSETSGGYEQYV.